These 32 T cell receptor beta chains were sequenced from one sample in a study of blood T cell repertoires in COVID-19. Assay used: immunoSEQ multiplex PCR; TCRdb lists only in-frame clones, some missing. The table has roughly 140,000 clones, roughly nine tenths seen once. Sequencing input: peripheral blood. Every receptor here comes from a woman aged 35 to 49 with acute or convalescent COVID-19.

The chain carries TRBV18 and TRBJ2-1; 8 bases are a match to TRBD1. With V trimmed by 0 bases and J by 6 bases, 13 bases remained unmatched. Germline CDR1 KGHSH, CDR2 LQKENI. This CDR3 has 18 residues. The CDR3 sequence: CASSPPQSWTGIFNEQFF. The CDR3 DNA reads as TGTGCCAGCTCACCACCGCAGTCGTGGACAGGGATTTTCAATGAGCAGTTCTTC. The full variable domain, in which reference TRBV18 and TRBJ2-1 provide the parts outside the CDR3, is NAGVMQNPRHLVRRRGQEARLRCSPMKGHSHVYWYRQLPEEGLKFMVYLQKENIIDESGMPKERFSAEFPKEGPSILRIQQVVRGDSAAYFCASSPPQSWTGIFNEQFFGPGTRLTVL.

The chain combines TRBV12-5 with TRBJ1-2; 8 nucleotides match TRBD1. The germline CDR1 and CDR2 sequences are LGHNT and FRNRAP. Trimming removed 5 bases from V and 3 bases from J; junction bases left unmatched: 8. The CDR3 runs to 15 residues. Here the CDR3 DNA reads TGTGCTAGTGGTGGACAGGGTGGGCTCTACTATGGCTACACCTTC. Translating gives CASGGQGGLYYGYTF.

V usage is TRBV7-3 and J usage is TRBJ2-1; D is perhaps TRBD2 (6 bases). The CDR3 is made up of 14 amino acids. The germline CDR1 and CDR2 sequences are SGHTA and FQGTGA. Trimming took 3 bases from V and 2 from J, leaving 8 bases between them. The CDR3 DNA follows: TGTGCCAGCAGCTTGTCGGGAGCCTACAATGAGCAGTTCTTC. This codes for CASSLSGAYNEQFF. Supplemented by reference TRBV7-3 and TRBJ2-1, the full variable domain reads GAGVSQTPSNKVTEKGKYVELRCDPISGHTALYWYRQSLGQGPEFLIYFQGTGAADDSGLPNDRFFAVRPEGSVSTLKIQRTERGDSAVYLCASSLSGAYNEQFFGPGTRLTVL.

The chain is built from TRBV3-1 (or the pseudogene TRBV3-2) and TRBJ2-4; 12 bases map to TRBD2. The CDR3 covers 16 residues. Germline trimming cut 4 bases from V and 7 bases from J; bases unmatched to any gene: 8. The germline V gene has CDR1 LGHDT and CDR2 YNNKEL (reference sequence). The CDR3 spells CASSPRLAGDLNIQYF. In nucleotides, the CDR3 is TGTGCCAGCAGCCCTAGACTAGCGGGGGATCTTAACATTCAGTACTTC.

The chain recombines TRBV19 with TRBJ2-1, with TRBD1 as a possible D gene (6 bases). The V gene's germline CDR1 is LNHDA and CDR2 SQIVND (reference sequence). V lost 5 bases, J lost 9 bases, and 11 bases lay in between. The length of the CDR3 is 12 residues. CDR3 sequence reads: CASSSQGIEQFF. The CDR3 DNA follows: TGTGCCAGTAGTTCTCAGGGGATTGAGCAGTTCTTC.

This chain connects TRBV5-6 to TRBJ2-7; weak D call: TRBD2 (6 bases). The CDR3 is 15 residues long. The ends were cut back, 1 base at V and 6 bases at J, with 17 bases in the middle. Germline V gives CDR1 SGHDT, CDR2 YYEEEE. The CDR3 coding sequence is TGTGCCAGCAGCTTGTTCTTTTCGGGGGTCGGCGAGCAGTACTTC. It specifies CASSLFFSGVGEQYF.

This rearrangement joins TRBV18 to TRBJ1-1, with 7 bases aligning to TRBD1. V shed 3 bases, J shed 5 bases, and the junction held 21 bases outside the gene matches. Germline CDR1 KGHSH, CDR2 LQKENI. The CDR3 totals 19 residues. CDR3 sequence: CASSPPIRIKPGQTTEAFF. The CDR3 nucleotides read TGTGCCAGCTCACCCCCGATCCGAATAAAACCGGGACAGACAACTGAAGCTTTCTTT.

The gene calls are TRBV7-2 and TRBJ2-1; 8 bases map to TRBD2. The V gene end was trimmed by 5 bases and the J gene end by 0 bases; junction bases not matched to a gene: 6. This CDR3 spans 16 amino acids. Germline V gene data show CDR1 as SGHTA and CDR2 as FQGNSA. Written as DNA, the CDR3 is TGTGCCAGCAGCGTGACGAGCGGGAGCTCCTACAATGAGCAGTTCTTC. It encodes CASSVTSGSSYNEQFF. The full variable domain, with the rest looked up from reference TRBV7-2 and TRBJ2-1, is GAGVSQSPSNKVTEKGKDVELRCDPISGHTALYWYRQSLGQGLEFLIYFQGNSAPDKSGLPSDRFSAERTGGSVSTLTIQRTQQEDSAVYLCASSVTSGSSYNEQFFGPGTRLTVL.

V is TRBV4-1 and J is TRBJ2-3, with 8 bases matching TRBD2. V was pared by 2 bases and J by 0 bases, with 4 bases of the junction left unmatched. The CDR3 totals 16 residues. CDR1 and CDR2 from the germline V gene are MGHRA and YSYEKL. CDR3 protein: CASSQKLAVSTDTQYF. In DNA form, the CDR3 reads TGCGCCAGCAGCCAAAAACTAGCGGTTAGCACAGATACGCAGTATTTT.

The sample holds a few counts of this clone. The rearrangement links TRBV28 to TRBJ2-2, with 7 bases that match TRBD1. The CDR3 is made up of 15 amino acids. The germline V gene encodes CDR1 MDHEN and CDR2 SYDVKM. Trimming took 5 bases from V and 1 from J; bases not matched to a gene: 4. The CDR3 is CASSRQGMNTGELFF. Written as DNA, the CDR3 is TGTGCCAGCAGTCGACAGGGTATGAACACCGGGGAGCTGTTTTTT.

A single count supports this clone. The chain couples TRBV24-1 to TRBJ2-1; the match to TRBD2 covers 9 bases. In germline, CDR1 is KGHDR, CDR2 SFDVKD. The CDR3 length is 16 residues. J was trimmed by 5 bases and V by 0 bases; bases with no gene match: 4. Here the CDR3 reads CATSDLPRLADNEQFF. The CDR3 DNA reads TGTGCCACCAGTGATTTGCCGCGACTAGCGGACAATGAGCAGTTCTTC.

This chain uses TRBV6-4 with TRBJ2-2, with 7 bases aligning to TRBD2. After removal of 7 bases from V and 6 bases from J, the junction contained 11 bases not matched to a gene. Germline V CDR1 and CDR2: MRHNA, SNTAGT. The CDR3 extends over 15 amino acids. CDR3 DNA sequence: TGTGCCAGCAAAGCAGGGAGCGGGACGCCCGGGGAGCTGTTTTTT. Its translation is CASKAGSGTPGELFF.

The chain employs TRBV29-1 and TRBJ1-1; the D gene is possibly TRBD1 (6 bases). The CDR3 is 12 amino acids. Trimming cost V 5 bases and J 5 bases, with 12 bases left between them. Germline V gene sequence: CDR1 SQVTM, CDR2 ANQGSEA. DNA for the CDR3: TGCAGCGTTCTTATGGGGACAACTGAAGCTTTCTTT. Translated, it gives CSVLMGTTEAFF.

This clone was picked up a small number of times. The gene calls are TRBV7-2 and TRBJ1-3; D gene unclear. The CDR3 covers 16 residues. The germline V and J ends were trimmed by 1 base and 0 bases, with 10 bases remaining between them. CDR1 and CDR2 (germline): SGHTA, FQGNSA. This chain's CDR3 is CASSLGTARSGNTIYF. The DNA of the CDR3 is TGTGCCAGCAGCTTAGGCACAGCCCGCTCTGGAAACACCATATATTTT.

The chain links TRBV5-5 to TRBJ1-2, with TRBD1 matching over 8 bases. V lost 0 bases, J lost 10 bases, and 11 bases stayed unmatched. The germline gives CDR1 SGHKS, CDR2 YYEKEE (reference sequence). There are 15 residues in the CDR3. CDR3 loop: CASSLGQGPYSPYTF. CDR3 nucleotide sequence: TGTGCCAGCAGCTTGGGACAGGGGCCGTATAGCCCCTACACCTTC.

CDR3 sequence reads: CASRQSTDTQYF. CDR3 in DNA: TGCGCCAGCAGACAGAGCACAGATACGCAGTATTTT. V usage is TRBV5-1 and J usage is TRBJ2-3; D is uncertain. Trimming took 5 bases from V and 0 from J, leaving 4 bases between them. The CDR3 consists of 12 residues. Germline V lookup: CDR1 SGHRS, CDR2 YFSETQ.

The chain recombines TRBV7-9 with TRBJ2-2; 7 bases map to TRBD2. J lost 4 bases, V lost 8 bases, and 1 base had no gene match. The CDR3 has 12 amino acids. Germline loops: CDR1 SEHNR, CDR2 FQNEAQ (reference sequence). CDR3 nucleotide sequence: TGTGCCAGCGGGGGGGGCACCGGGGAGCTGTTTTTT. It encodes CASGGGTGELFF.

The chain links TRBV18 to TRBJ2-3; possible D gene TRBD1, 5 bases. The V and J ends lost 4 bases and 4 bases respectively, with 12 bases between them. From germline, CDR1 is KGHSH and CDR2 LQKENI. The CDR3 extends over 14 amino acids. CDR3 protein: CASSHQTDADTQYF. In DNA, the CDR3 is TGTGCCAGCTCACATCAGACAGATGCAGATACGCAGTATTTT.

This chain uses TRBV13 with TRBJ2-1; 7 positions agree with TRBD2. CDR3 size: 15 residues. CDR1 and CDR2 (germline): PRHDT, FYEKMQ (reference sequence). The V gene end was trimmed by 5 bases and the J gene end by 4 bases; junction bases not matched to a gene: 8. The DNA of the CDR3 is TGTGCCAGCAGCCTACAGGCTAGCGGATACAATGAGCAGTTCTTC. Translated, it gives CASSLQASGYNEQFF.

The chain recombines TRBV2 with TRBJ2-4; 9 positions match TRBD2. The germline V gene has CDR1 SNHLY and CDR2 FYNNEI. J was trimmed by 0 bases and V by 7 bases; bases with no gene match: 10. CDR3 length equals 17 residues. The CDR3 here is CASNNRAGGLAKNIQYF. CDR3 in DNA: TGTGCCAGCAACAACCGGGCGGGGGGGTTAGCCAAAAACATTCAGTACTTC.

The sample holds one count of this clone. The chain has TRBV7-3 and TRBJ1-1, with a possible D match to TRBD1 (6 bases). From germline, CDR1 is SGHTA and CDR2 FQGTGA. Trimming took 5 bases from V and 1 from J, leaving 11 bases between them. CDR3 length: 14 residues. The CDR3 is CASSKKGGNTEAFF. The CDR3, as DNA: TGTGCCAGCAGCAAAAAAGGGGGGAACACTGAAGCTTTCTTT.

CDR3 residues: CSAGTSGSYTDTQYF. The CDR3 coding sequence is TGCAGCGCCGGGACTAGCGGATCGTACACAGATACGCAGTATTTT. This rearrangement joins TRBV29-1 to TRBJ2-3; 11 nucleotides agree with TRBD2. With V trimmed by 7 bases and J by 2 bases, 8 bases remained unmatched. This CDR3 region has 15 residues. Germline V gene sequence: CDR1 SQVTM, CDR2 ANQGSEA.

The gene calls are TRBV27 and TRBJ1-4; no definite D call. The CDR3 extends over 15 amino acids. V lost 0 bases, J lost 8 bases, and 13 bases lay in between. Per the germline V gene, CDR1 is MNHEY and CDR2 is SMNVEV (reference sequence). The CDR3 sequence is CASSLSGRQAEKLFF. CDR3 nucleotides: TGTGCCAGCAGTTTATCGGGCAGGCAAGCCGAAAAACTGTTTTTT.

V and J are TRBV7-6 and TRBJ2-7; 10 nucleotides agree with TRBD2. Germline-derived CDR1 and CDR2 are SGHVS and FNYEAQ. The CDR3 spans 16 residues. V lost 5 bases, J lost 4 bases, and 11 bases stayed unmatched. The CDR3 nucleotides read TGTGCCAGCAGCCTAGGAGCGGGAGGGGGGACTTACGAGCAGTACTTC. Protein sequence: CASSLGAGGGTYEQYF. The full variable domain, with the rest looked up from reference TRBV7-6 and TRBJ2-7, is GAGVSQSPRYKVTKRGQDVALRCDPISGHVSLYWYRQALGQGPEFLTYFNYEAQQDKSGLPNDRFSAERPEGSISTLTIQRTEQRDSAMYRCASSLGAGGGTYEQYFGPGTRLTVT.

The V and J genes are TRBV7-9 and TRBJ1-2, with 8 positions matching TRBD1. Germline CDR1 SEHNR, CDR2 FQNEAQ (reference sequence). The V gene end was trimmed by 5 bases and the J gene end by 7 bases; junction bases not matched to a gene: 9. CDR3 length: 14 residues. CDR3 nucleotides: TGTGCCAGCAGCGCACCGGGACAGGTGGCTGGCTACACCTTC. Its protein product is CASSAPGQVAGYTF.

V gene TRBV5-1 combines with J gene TRBJ1-2; 7 bases line up with TRBD1. Looked up from germline, CDR1 is SGHRS and CDR2 is YFSETQ. Trimming cost V 4 bases and J 2 bases; bases outside gene matches: 5. The CDR3 has 14 residues. The CDR3 spells CASSPGQENYGYTF. As DNA, the CDR3 is TGCGCCAGCAGCCCCGGACAGGAGAACTATGGCTACACCTTC. The variable domain in full, completed from reference TRBV5-1 and TRBJ1-2, reads KAGVTQTPRYLIKTRGQQVTLSCSPISGHRSVSWYQQTPGQGLQFLFEYFSETQRNKGNFPGRFSGRQFSNSRSEMNVSTLELGDSALYLCASSPGQENYGYTFGSGTRLTVV.

There are a few counts of this clone. The rearrangement joins TRBV29-1 to TRBJ1-1; D is unresolved. Trimming removed 4 bases at V and 7 bases at J, with 16 bases between. In germline, CDR1 is SQVTM, CDR2 ANQGSEA. The CDR3 is 13 residues long. CDR3 nucleotides: TGCAGCGTTGCCACAACCCCCAGCGGTGAAGCTTTCTTT. Its translation: CSVATTPSGEAFF.

V usage is TRBV27 and J usage is TRBJ1-3; D possibly corresponds to TRBD1 (6 bases). V lost 3 bases and J lost 2, with 17 bases in between. Germline CDR1 reads MNHEY; CDR2 reads SMNVEV (reference sequence). The CDR3 is 17 amino acids. CDR3: CASSLTRTAATGNTIYF. The CDR3 bases are TGTGCCAGCAGTTTGACAAGGACAGCGGCCACTGGAAACACCATATATTTT.

V and J are TRBV18 and TRBJ2-1, with D tentatively TRBD1 (5 bases). CDR3 size: 15 residues. The V and J ends lost 3 bases and 0 bases respectively, with 9 bases between them. Germline loops: CDR1 KGHSH, CDR2 LQKENI. The CDR3 here is CASSPGPSSYNEQFF. The DNA of the CDR3 is TGTGCCAGCTCACCGGGGCCGAGCTCCTACAATGAGCAGTTCTTC.

This chain connects TRBV19 to TRBJ1-2; D is undetermined. With 3 bases removed from V and 4 bases from J, the gap between germline ends came to 6 bases. Germline V gene lookup returns CDR1 LNHDA and CDR2 SQIVND (reference sequence). This CDR3 comprises 12 residues. CDR3 sequence (DNA): TGTGCCAGTAGTATTGAGGGCTATGGCTACACCTTC. This encodes CASSIEGYGYTF.

The genes are TRBV18 and TRBJ2-3; 9 bases align to TRBD2. CDR3 length: 15 residues. Trimming took 3 bases from V and 5 from J; bases not matched to a gene: 6. Germline loops: CDR1 KGHSH, CDR2 LQKENI. Here the CDR3 reads CASSPWREGQDTQYF. The CDR3 nucleotides are TGTGCCAGCTCACCCTGGCGGGAGGGCCAAGATACGCAGTATTTT.

V usage is TRBV28 and J usage is TRBJ1-4; D might be TRBD1 (6 bases). Looked up from germline, CDR1 is MDHEN and CDR2 is SYDVKM. The CDR3 covers 12 residues. Between the trimmed V and J ends, which lost 4 bases and 8 bases, there was a span of 8 bases. CDR3 in DNA: TGTGCCAGCAGTTGGGGGCCAGAAAAACTGTTTTTT. Amino acid sequence: CASSWGPEKLFF.